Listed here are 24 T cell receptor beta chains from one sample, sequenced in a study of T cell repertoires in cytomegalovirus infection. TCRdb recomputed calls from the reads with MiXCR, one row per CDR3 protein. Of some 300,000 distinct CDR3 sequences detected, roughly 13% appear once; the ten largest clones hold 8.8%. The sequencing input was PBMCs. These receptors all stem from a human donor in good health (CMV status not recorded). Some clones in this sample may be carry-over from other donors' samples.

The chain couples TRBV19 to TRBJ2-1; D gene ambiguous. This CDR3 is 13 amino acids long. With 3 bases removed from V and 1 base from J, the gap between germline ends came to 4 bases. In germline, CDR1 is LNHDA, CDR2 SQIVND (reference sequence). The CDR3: CASSIDSYNEQFF. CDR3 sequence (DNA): TGTGCCAGTAGTATTGATTCCTACAATGAGCAGTTCTTC.

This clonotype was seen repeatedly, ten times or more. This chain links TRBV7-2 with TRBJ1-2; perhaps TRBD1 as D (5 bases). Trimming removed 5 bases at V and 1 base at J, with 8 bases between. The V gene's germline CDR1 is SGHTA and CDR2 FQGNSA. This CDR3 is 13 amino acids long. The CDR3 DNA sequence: TGTGCCAGCAGCGGGGACGGTAACTATGGCTACACCTTC. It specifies CASSGDGNYGYTF.

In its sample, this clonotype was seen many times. CDR3 residues: CASSLAAAAPLAKNIQYF. The CDR3 DNA sequence: TGTGCCAGCAGCTTAGCGGCGGCCGCACCCCTAGCCAAAAACATTCAGTACTTC. The rearrangement joins TRBV7-6 to TRBJ2-4; D is unresolved. The CDR3 consists of 18 residues. Trimming left V 0 bases short and J 0 bases short, with 15 bases between. Per germline, CDR1 SGHVS and CDR2 FNYEAQ.

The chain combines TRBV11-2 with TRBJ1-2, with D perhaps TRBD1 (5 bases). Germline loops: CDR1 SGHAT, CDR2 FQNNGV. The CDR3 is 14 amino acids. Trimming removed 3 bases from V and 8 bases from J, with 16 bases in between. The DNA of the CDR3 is TGTGCCAGCAGCTTGAGGACATCCGGGGACGGCTACACCTTC. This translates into CASSLRTSGDGYTF.

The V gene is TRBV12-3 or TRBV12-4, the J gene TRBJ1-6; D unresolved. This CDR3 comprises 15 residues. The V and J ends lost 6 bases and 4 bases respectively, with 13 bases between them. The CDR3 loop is CASSSRTVYNSPLHF. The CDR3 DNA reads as TGTGCCAGCAGCTCTCGGACCGTGTATAATTCACCCCTCCACTTT.

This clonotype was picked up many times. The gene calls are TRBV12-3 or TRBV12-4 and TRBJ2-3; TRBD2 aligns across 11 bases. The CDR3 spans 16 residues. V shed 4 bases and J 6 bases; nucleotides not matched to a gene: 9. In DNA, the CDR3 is TGTGCCAGCAGTTCCACTAGCGGGGGCTTCGGGGATACGCAGTATTTT. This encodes CASSSTSGGFGDTQYF.

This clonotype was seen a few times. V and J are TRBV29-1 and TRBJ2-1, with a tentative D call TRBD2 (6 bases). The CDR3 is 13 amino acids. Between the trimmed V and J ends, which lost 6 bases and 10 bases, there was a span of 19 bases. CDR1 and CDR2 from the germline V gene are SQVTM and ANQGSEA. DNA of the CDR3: TGCAGCGTCCCCCCGGGGGTCCCAGGGGAGCAGTTCTTC. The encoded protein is CSVPPGVPGEQFF.

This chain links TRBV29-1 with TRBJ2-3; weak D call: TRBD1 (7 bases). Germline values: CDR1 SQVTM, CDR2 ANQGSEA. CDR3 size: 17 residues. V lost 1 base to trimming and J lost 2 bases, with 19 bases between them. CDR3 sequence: CSVEGLRGALSTDTQYF. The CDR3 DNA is TGCAGCGTTGAAGGCCTCAGGGGGGCCCTCTCCACAGATACGCAGTATTTT.

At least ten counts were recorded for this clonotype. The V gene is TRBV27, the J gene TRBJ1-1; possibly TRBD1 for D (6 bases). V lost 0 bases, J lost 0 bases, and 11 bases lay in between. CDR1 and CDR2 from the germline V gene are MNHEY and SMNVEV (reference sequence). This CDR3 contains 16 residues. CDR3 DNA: TGTGCCAGCAGTTTATCACGGGGGCTTATGAACACTGAAGCTTTCTTT. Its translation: CASSLSRGLMNTEAFF.

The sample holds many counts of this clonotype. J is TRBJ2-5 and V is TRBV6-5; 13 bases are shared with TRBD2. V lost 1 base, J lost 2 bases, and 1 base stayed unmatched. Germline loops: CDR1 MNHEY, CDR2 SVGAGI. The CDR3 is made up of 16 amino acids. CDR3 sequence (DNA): TGTGCCAGCAGTTACTGGACTAGCGGGAGTCAAGAGACCCAGTACTTC. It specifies CASSYWTSGSQETQYF.

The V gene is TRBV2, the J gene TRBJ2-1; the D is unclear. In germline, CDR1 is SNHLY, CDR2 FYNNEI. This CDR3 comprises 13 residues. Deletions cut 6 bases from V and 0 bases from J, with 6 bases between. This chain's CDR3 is CASRVSSYNEQFF. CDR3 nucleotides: TGTGCCAGCAGGGTGAGCTCCTACAATGAGCAGTTCTTC.

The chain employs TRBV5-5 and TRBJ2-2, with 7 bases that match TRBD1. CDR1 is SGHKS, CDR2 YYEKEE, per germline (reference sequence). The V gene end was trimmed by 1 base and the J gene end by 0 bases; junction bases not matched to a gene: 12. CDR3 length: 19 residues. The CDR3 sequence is CASSLHSAGGTSNTGELFF. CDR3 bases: TGTGCCAGCAGCTTGCATTCGGCAGGGGGTACGTCGAACACCGGGGAGCTGTTTTTT.

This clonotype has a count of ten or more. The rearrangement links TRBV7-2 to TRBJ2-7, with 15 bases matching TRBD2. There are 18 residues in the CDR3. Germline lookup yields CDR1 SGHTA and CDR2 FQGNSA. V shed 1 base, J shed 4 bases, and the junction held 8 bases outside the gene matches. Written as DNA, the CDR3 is TGTGCCAGCAGCTTAGAACCGGGACTAGCGGGAGGAGGGTACGAGCAGTACTTC. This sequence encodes CASSLEPGLAGGGYEQYF.

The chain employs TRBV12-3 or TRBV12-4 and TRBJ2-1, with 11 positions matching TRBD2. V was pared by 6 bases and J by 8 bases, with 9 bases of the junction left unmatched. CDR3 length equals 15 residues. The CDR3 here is CASSIAGGPVDEQFF. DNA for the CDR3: TGTGCCAGCAGCATAGCGGGGGGGCCGGTTGATGAGCAGTTCTTC.

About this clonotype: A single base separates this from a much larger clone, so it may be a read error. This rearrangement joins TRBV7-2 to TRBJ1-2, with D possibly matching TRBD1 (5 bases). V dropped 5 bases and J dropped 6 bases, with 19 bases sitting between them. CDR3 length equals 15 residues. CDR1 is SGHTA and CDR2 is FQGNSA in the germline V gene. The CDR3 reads CASSTDSGGFHGYTF. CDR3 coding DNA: TGTGCCAGCAGCACCGATTCCGGGGGATTCCATGGCTACACCTTC.

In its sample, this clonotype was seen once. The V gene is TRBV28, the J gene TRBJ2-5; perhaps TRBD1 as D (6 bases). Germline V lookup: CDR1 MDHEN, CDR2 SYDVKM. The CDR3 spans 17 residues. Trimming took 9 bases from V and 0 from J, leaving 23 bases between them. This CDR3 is CARSRQPRTDYQETQYF. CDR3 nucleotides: TGTGCCAGGAGCCGACAGCCCCGGACAGACTACCAAGAGACCCAGTACTTC.

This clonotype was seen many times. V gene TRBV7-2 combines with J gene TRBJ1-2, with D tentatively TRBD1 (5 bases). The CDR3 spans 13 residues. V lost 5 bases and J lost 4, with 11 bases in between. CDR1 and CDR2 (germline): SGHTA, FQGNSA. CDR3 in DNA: TGTGCCAGCAGCCCGACAGCTGGCTATGGCTACACCTTC. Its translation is CASSPTAGYGYTF.

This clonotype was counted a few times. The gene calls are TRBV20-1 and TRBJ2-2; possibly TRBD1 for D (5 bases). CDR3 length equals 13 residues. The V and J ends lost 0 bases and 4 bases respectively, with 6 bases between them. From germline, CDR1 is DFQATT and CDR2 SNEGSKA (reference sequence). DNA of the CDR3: TGCAGTGCTAGAGATACAGGCACCGGGGAGCTGTTTTTT. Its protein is CSARDTGTGELFF.

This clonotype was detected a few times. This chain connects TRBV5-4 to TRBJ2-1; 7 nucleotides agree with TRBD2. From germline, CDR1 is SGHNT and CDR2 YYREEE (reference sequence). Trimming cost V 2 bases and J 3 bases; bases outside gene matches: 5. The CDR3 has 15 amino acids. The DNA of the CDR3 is TGTGCCAGCAGCTTTTACGGGAGGATCTACAATGAGCAGTTCTTC. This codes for CASSFYGRIYNEQFF.

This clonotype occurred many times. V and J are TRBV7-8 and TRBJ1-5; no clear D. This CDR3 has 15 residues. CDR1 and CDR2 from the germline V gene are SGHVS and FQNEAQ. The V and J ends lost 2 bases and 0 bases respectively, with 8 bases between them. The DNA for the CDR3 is TGTGCCAGCAGCTTAAACGGGAATAGCAATCAGCCCCAGCATTTT. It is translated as CASSLNGNSNQPQHF. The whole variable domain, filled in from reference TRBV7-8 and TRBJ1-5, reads GAGVSQSPRYKVAKRGQDVALRCDPISGHVSLFWYQQALGQGPEFLTYFQNEAQLDKSGLPSDRFFAERPEGSVSTLKIQRTQQEDSAVYLCASSLNGNSNQPQHFGDGTRLSIL.

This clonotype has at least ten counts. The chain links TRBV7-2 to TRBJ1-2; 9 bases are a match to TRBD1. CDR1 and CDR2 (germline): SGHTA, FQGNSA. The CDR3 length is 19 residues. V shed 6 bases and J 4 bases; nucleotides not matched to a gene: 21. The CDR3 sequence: CASRPGLGDRDPTSYGYTF. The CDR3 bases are TGTGCCAGCAGACCCGGTTTGGGGGACAGGGACCCCACTTCCTATGGCTACACCTTC.

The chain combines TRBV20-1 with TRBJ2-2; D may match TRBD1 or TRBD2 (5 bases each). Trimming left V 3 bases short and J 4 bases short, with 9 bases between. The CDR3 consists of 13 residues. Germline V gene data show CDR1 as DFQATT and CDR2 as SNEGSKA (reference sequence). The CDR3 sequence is CSASPGTTGELFF. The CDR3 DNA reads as TGCAGTGCTAGCCCAGGGACCACCGGGGAGCTGTTTTTT.

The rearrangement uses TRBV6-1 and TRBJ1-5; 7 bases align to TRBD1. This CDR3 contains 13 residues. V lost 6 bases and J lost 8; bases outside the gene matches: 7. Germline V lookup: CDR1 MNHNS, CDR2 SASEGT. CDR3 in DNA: TGTGCCAGCAGCGGACAGGCCGTTGAGCCCCAGCATTTT. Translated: CASSGQAVEPQHF.

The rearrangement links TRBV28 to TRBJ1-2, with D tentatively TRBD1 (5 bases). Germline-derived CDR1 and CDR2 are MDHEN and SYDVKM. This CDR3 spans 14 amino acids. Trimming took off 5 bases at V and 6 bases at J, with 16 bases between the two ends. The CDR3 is CASSLSLGGDGYTF. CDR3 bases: TGTGCCAGCAGTCTCTCGTTGGGAGGGGATGGCTACACCTTC.